This TCR beta chain originates from a study of preoperative IRX-2 immunotherapy in early breast cancer. Assay: immunoSEQ multiplex PCR; the TCRdb copy retains only in-frame clones and omits some. The top ten hold roughly 18% of the sample, which has 5,800 or so clones, around 70% seen once. Described treatment: preoperative locoregional IRX-2 cytokine immunotherapy. Samples came from a phase Ib trial of preoperative locoregional IRX-2 cytokine immunotherapy. This CDR3 contains 18 residues. V gave up 1 base and J gave up 5 bases; unmatched junction bases: 13. CDR1 is SGHNT and CDR2 is YENEEA in the germline V gene.

The receptor's source is a human donor with breast cancer. The sequences come from tumor tissue, collected before IRX-2 immunotherapy. This chain joins TRBV11-3 and TRBJ2-2, with 7 nucleotides matching TRBD2. CDR3 sequence (DNA): TGTGCCAGCAGCTTAGGGCTAGCGGTCCCCGCGAGGACCGGGGAGCTGTTTTTT. Translating it yields CASSLGLAVPARTGELFF.